Below, 15 T cell receptor beta chains from the same sample are listed, as sequenced in a study of response to subunit inactivated influenza vaccine. TCRdb itself ran the RT-PCR reads through MiXCR, one entry per CDR3 protein. Of roughly 760,000 distinct CDR3 sequences in the sample, around 20% are singletons; the top ten hold 9.5% to 13%. Material: PBMCs from blood, obtained around 5 days after vaccination. The receptors were gathered from a man aged 45 to 65 who received an inactivated influenza vaccine.

The J gene is TRBJ2-2, the V gene TRBV25-1; tentative D call: TRBD1 (5 bases). V lost 6 bases and J 3 bases, leaving 14 bases between the germline ends. The germline CDR1 and CDR2 sequences are MGHDK and SYGVNS. The CDR3 is 15 residues long. The CDR3: CASSKTGVDTGELFF. The CDR3 DNA is TGTGCCAGCAGCAAAACAGGAGTCGACACCGGGGAGCTGTTTTTT.

V and J are TRBV7-2 and TRBJ1-5; D call uncertain. The CDR3 runs 14 residues. The V end lost 4 bases, the J end lost 5 bases, and 12 bases lay between the germline ends. Germline-derived CDR1 and CDR2 are SGHTA and FQGNSA. The CDR3 DNA reads TGTGCCAGCAGCTCACGGTTGGGTGATCAGCCCCAGCATTTT. This translates into CASSSRLGDQPQHF. The entire variable domain, with the rest obtained from reference TRBV7-2 and TRBJ1-5, is as follows: GAGVSQSPSNKVTEKGKDVELRCDPISGHTALYWYRQSLGQGLEFLIYFQGNSAPDKSGLPSDRFSAERTGGSVSTLTIQRTQQEDSAVYLCASSSRLGDQPQHFGDGTRLSIL.

This chain joins TRBV4-2 and TRBJ2-5, with TRBD2 matching 12 bases. Germline loops: CDR1 LGHNA, CDR2 YNFKEQ. The CDR3 is made up of 17 amino acids. Unmatched junction bases numbered 9, after V lost 4 bases and J lost 3 bases. The CDR3 DNA reads TGTGCCAGCAGCCCCCGGTGGTCTAGCGGGGGGGAAGAGACCCAGTACTTC. This encodes CASSPRWSSGGEETQYF.

The table lists this clonotype with a few counts. The chain recombines TRBV29-1 with TRBJ2-1; the D call may be TRBD1 or TRBD2 (5 bases each). The CDR3 spans 15 residues. V lost 4 bases to trimming and J lost 0 bases, with 13 bases between them. From germline, CDR1 is SQVTM and CDR2 ANQGSEA. CDR3 loop: CSVVWGSSSYNEQFF. Here the CDR3 DNA reads TGCAGCGTTGTATGGGGGTCGAGCTCCTACAATGAGCAGTTCTTC.

This clonotype was seen a few times. This sequence joins TRBV20-1 and TRBJ1-2; TRBD1 agrees at 11 bases. The CDR3 has 15 residues. J lost 10 bases, V lost 2 bases, and 12 bases had no gene match. CDR1 DFQATT and CDR2 SNEGSKA come from the germline V gene (reference sequence). CDR3 loop: CSARTSGTGGQDYTF. CDR3 in DNA: TGCAGTGCTAGAACTTCCGGGACAGGGGGTCAAGACTACACCTTC.

The chain combines TRBV5-5 with TRBJ2-2; D unresolved. The germline V and J ends were trimmed by 3 bases and 2 bases, with 14 bases remaining between them. Germline values: CDR1 SGHKS, CDR2 YYEKEE (reference sequence). The CDR3 extends over 16 amino acids. Written as DNA, the CDR3 is TGTGCCAGCAGCTCCCCACGGGTAGCTAACACCGGGGAGCTGTTTTTT. Protein: CASSSPRVANTGELFF.

This clonotype was found a few times. The rearrangement joins TRBV4-2 to TRBJ2-2; TRBD1 matches at 8 bases. The length of the CDR3 is 16 residues. V was clipped by 5 bases and J by 9 bases; unmatched bases: 14. Germline assignment: CDR1 LGHNA and CDR2 YNFKEQ. DNA for the CDR3: TGTGCCAGCAGCGCCCGTCTCGGGACAGGTGACCGGGAGCTGTTTTTT. This sequence encodes CASSARLGTGDRELFF.

There are many counts of this clonotype. V gene TRBV12-3 or TRBV12-4 combines with J gene TRBJ2-2; D is uncertain. The CDR3 length is 12 residues. V was clipped by 6 bases and J by 6 bases, with 8 bases between them. This CDR3 reads CASRSLAGELFF. Here the CDR3 DNA reads TGTGCCAGCAGGTCCCTCGCCGGGGAGCTGTTTTTT.

V is TRBV7-9 and J is TRBJ2-5; either TRBD1 or TRBD2 may fit D (5 bases each). Germline CDR1 is SEHNR and CDR2 is FQNEAQ (reference sequence). There are 14 residues in the CDR3. V dropped 7 bases and J dropped 5 bases, with 17 bases sitting between them. The CDR3 spells CASIPPGPGETQYF. The CDR3 DNA is TGTGCCAGCATCCCCCCGGGACCGGGGGAGACCCAGTACTTC.

A few counts support this clonotype. The chain is built from TRBV7-2 and TRBJ2-7; D unresolved. The CDR3 extends over 14 amino acids. The germline V gene has CDR1 SGHTA and CDR2 FQGNSA. V shed 8 bases and J shed 4 bases, with 18 bases lying between them. The chain's CDR3 is CASGERVGLYEQYF. CDR3 nucleotide sequence: TGTGCCAGCGGTGAGCGCGTCGGCTTATACGAGCAGTACTTC.

There are many counts of this clonotype. The V call is TRBV5-1, the J call TRBJ2-3, with D uncertain. The germline V gene encodes CDR1 SGHRS and CDR2 YFSETQ. Trimming stripped 1 base from V and 1 base from J, with 7 bases between. This CDR3 is built from 14 residues. In DNA form, the CDR3 reads TGCGCCAGCAGCTTGAACGGGCGCACAGATACGCAGTATTTT. It encodes CASSLNGRTDTQYF.

The chain uses TRBV11-2 and TRBJ2-7, with 7 bases that match TRBD1. From germline, CDR1 is SGHAT and CDR2 FQNNGV. V shed 2 bases, J shed 1 base, and the junction held 5 bases outside the gene matches. This CDR3 has 15 amino acids. CDR3 loop: CASSLPGTVSYEQYF. The CDR3 nucleotides are TGTGCCAGCAGCTTACCCGGGACAGTATCCTACGAGCAGTACTTC.

The genes are TRBV30 and TRBJ1-1; D perhaps matches TRBD1 (5 bases). CDR3 size: 15 residues. CDR1 is GTSNPN, CDR2 SVGIG, per germline (reference sequence). V was clipped by 3 bases and J by 1 base, with 15 bases between them. In DNA form, the CDR3 reads TGTGCCTGGAGGGCCGATTGGACACGGAACACTGAAGCTTTCTTT. This sequence encodes CAWRADWTRNTEAFF.

This clonotype was counted many times. This chain connects TRBV15 to TRBJ2-3; D remains unclear. This CDR3 region has 14 residues. Germline loops: CDR1 LNHNV, CDR2 YYDKDF (reference sequence). V lost 2 bases, J lost 2 bases, and 8 bases lay in between. DNA for the CDR3: TGTGCCACCAGCAGACGGTACAACACAGATACGCAGTATTTT. Encoded protein: CATSRRYNTDTQYF. The whole variable domain, filled in from reference TRBV15 and TRBJ2-3, reads DAMVIQNPRYQVTQFGKPVTLSCSQTLNHNVMYWYQQKSSQAPKLLFHYYDKDFNNEADTPDNFQSRRPNTSFCFLDIRSPGLGDTAMYLCATSRRYNTDTQYFGPGTRLTVL.

The V and J genes are TRBV18 and TRBJ2-2; 8 bases agree with TRBD1. After removal of 0 bases from V and 6 bases from J, the junction contained 6 bases not matched to a gene. Germline V gene lookup returns CDR1 KGHSH and CDR2 LQKENI. This CDR3 spans 16 amino acids. CDR3 amino acids: CASSPPGQVSPGELFF. CDR3 nucleotide sequence: TGTGCCAGCTCACCACCGGGACAGGTATCACCCGGGGAGCTGTTTTTT.